A single sample is the source of the 15 T cell receptor beta chains below, sequenced in a study of T cell responses to AZD1222 COVID-19 vaccine. Method: immunoSEQ multiplex PCR; TCRdb's copy keeps in-frame clones and lacks some. The sample holds about 150,000 clones, around 90% seen once. Sequencing used peripheral blood, obtained 28 days after the second dose of the MenACWY control vaccine. All receptors derive from an adult who received the MenACWY meningococcal vaccine as a control.

The chain combines TRBV7-9 with TRBJ1-5; 9 bases agree with TRBD1. V was clipped by 5 bases and J by 4 bases; unmatched bases: 6. The V gene's germline CDR1 is SEHNR and CDR2 FQNEAQ (reference sequence). This CDR3 is built from 15 residues. This CDR3 reads CASSVGQGRNQPQHF. CDR3 DNA: TGTGCCAGCAGCGTCGGACAGGGGCGGAATCAGCCCCAGCATTTT.

This clone appeared a few times. The chain has TRBV18 and TRBJ2-5, with 12 bases that match TRBD2. CDR1 KGHSH and CDR2 LQKENI come from the germline V gene. V shed 4 bases, J shed 1 base, and the junction held 4 bases outside the gene matches. This CDR3 spans 16 amino acids. The CDR3 here is CASSQGLAGTQETQYF. In nucleotides, the CDR3 is TGTGCCAGCTCACAGGGACTAGCGGGTACCCAAGAGACCCAGTACTTC.

As to this clone: The same CDR3 can be traced to other DNA sequences in this sample. The V gene is TRBV24-1, the J gene TRBJ1-2; D is undetermined. Germline CDR1 is KGHDR and CDR2 is SFDVKD. The CDR3 is 13 amino acids. Deletions cut 3 bases from V and 2 bases from J, with 6 bases between. In DNA form, the CDR3 reads TGTGCCACCAGTGATCCAGCAAACTATGGCTACACCTTC. Its translation is CATSDPANYGYTF.

The chain uses TRBV4-1 and TRBJ1-2; 11 bases line up with TRBD1. J gave up 7 bases and V 2 bases, and 6 bases lay outside the gene matches. CDR1 is MGHRA and CDR2 is YSYEKL in the germline V gene. This CDR3 has 15 residues. CDR3: CASSQLPGQGVGYTF. In DNA, the CDR3 is TGCGCCAGCAGCCAATTGCCGGGACAGGGGGTTGGCTACACCTTC.

The rearrangement joins TRBV19 to TRBJ1-3; no clear D. The CDR3 extends over 14 amino acids. The V end lost 3 bases, the J end lost 1 base, and 7 bases lay between the germline ends. Germline V gives CDR1 LNHDA, CDR2 SQIVND (reference sequence). CDR3 residues: CASSIVQSGNTIYF. For the CDR3, the DNA is TGTGCCAGTAGTATTGTCCAGTCTGGAAACACCATATATTTT.

This chain joins TRBV20-1 and TRBJ1-2; no clear D. The CDR3 totals 11 residues. Trimming removed 2 bases from V and 4 bases from J, with 5 bases in between. The germline gives CDR1 DFQATT, CDR2 SNEGSKA (reference sequence). DNA of the CDR3: TGCAGTGCTAGATCATTCTATGGCTACACCTTC. It specifies CSARSFYGYTF.

The genes are TRBV5-1 and TRBJ1-3; the D gene is possibly TRBD1 (6 bases). The V end lost 0 bases, the J end lost 4 bases, and 11 bases lay between the germline ends. The CDR3 is made up of 15 amino acids. The germline gives CDR1 SGHRS, CDR2 YFSETQ. The chain's CDR3 is CASSLDGGQGNTIYF. The CDR3 region has the DNA TGCGCCAGCAGCTTGGATGGGGGGCAAGGAAACACCATATATTTT. The variable domain in full, completed from reference TRBV5-1 and TRBJ1-3, reads KAGVTQTPRYLIKTRGQQVTLSCSPISGHRSVSWYQQTPGQGLQFLFEYFSETQRNKGNFPGRFSGRQFSNSRSEMNVSTLELGDSALYLCASSLDGGQGNTIYFGEGSWLTVV.

The V gene is TRBV6-5, the J gene TRBJ1-5; maybe TRBD1 (5 bases). The CDR3 has 14 amino acids. V dropped 7 bases and J dropped 6 bases, with 16 bases sitting between them. Germline CDR1 is MNHEY and CDR2 is SVGAGI. The CDR3 region has the DNA TGTGCCAGCAACGTTAAGGGGCCGAGTCAGCCCCAGCATTTT. Amino acid sequence: CASNVKGPSQPQHF.

The chain links TRBV11-2 to TRBJ1-3; D unresolved. V shed 0 bases and J shed 8 bases, with 8 bases lying between them. Germline CDR1 and CDR2: SGHAT and FQNNGV. The CDR3 covers 13 residues. CDR3 amino acids: CASSLDRRDTIYF. The DNA for the CDR3 is TGTGCCAGCAGCTTAGATAGGAGAGACACCATATATTTT.

Of note for this clone: The sample contains more than one DNA sequence encoding this CDR3. The chain is built from TRBV9 and TRBJ2-2, with D perhaps TRBD1 (5 bases). Trimming took off 2 bases at V and 2 bases at J, with 7 bases between the two ends. Germline V gene sequence: CDR1 SGDLS, CDR2 YYNGEE. The CDR3 is 14 residues long. Here the CDR3 reads CASSVTGNTGELFF. Here the CDR3 DNA reads TGTGCCAGCAGCGTCACAGGAAACACCGGGGAGCTGTTTTTT. Full variable domain (missing parts from reference TRBV9 and TRBJ2-2): DSGVTQTPKHLITATGQRVTLRCSPRSGDLSVYWYQQSLDQGLQFLIQYYNGEERAKGNILERFSAQQFPDLHSELNLSSLELGDSALYFCASSVTGNTGELFFGEGSRLTVL.

The V gene is TRBV7-2, the J gene TRBJ1-2; D perhaps matches TRBD1 (6 bases). The CDR3 covers 15 residues. CDR1 is SGHTA, CDR2 FQGNSA, per germline. V gave up 5 bases and J gave up 8 bases, with 21 bases separating them. As DNA, the CDR3 is TGTGCCAGCAGCCCCAGGGGCACACTGGACGTAGGCTACACCTTC. Residues: CASSPRGTLDVGYTF.

V usage is TRBV28 and J usage is TRBJ2-1, with 13 bases fitting TRBD2. Germline CDR1 is MDHEN and CDR2 is SYDVKM. J lost 8 bases, V lost 5 bases, and 6 bases had no gene match. The CDR3 covers 15 residues. The CDR3 DNA reads TGTGCCAGCAGTCCACTAGCGGGAGGGAGGGATGAGCAGTTCTTC. This gives the protein CASSPLAGGRDEQFF.

This clone was detected only once. The V and J genes are TRBV5-1 and TRBJ2-1, with a tentative D call TRBD2 (5 bases). There are 15 residues in the CDR3. V gave up 2 bases and J gave up 8 bases, with 17 bases separating them. The germline V gene has CDR1 SGHRS and CDR2 YFSETQ. The DNA of the CDR3 is TGCGCCAGCAGCTTAGGACTTTCTCCTGTGGATGAGCAGTTCTTC. This sequence encodes CASSLGLSPVDEQFF.

The chain uses TRBV28 and TRBJ2-7; D call uncertain. Germline lookup yields CDR1 MDHEN and CDR2 SYDVKM. The CDR3 sequence is 13 residues long. Trimming took 6 bases from V and 3 from J, leaving 12 bases between them. As DNA, the CDR3 is TGTGCCAGCAGACACCCAACCTACTACGAGCAGTACTTC. Residues: CASRHPTYYEQYF.

The chain is built from TRBV28 and TRBJ1-1, with D uncertain. Trimming stripped 3 bases from V and 11 bases from J, with 19 bases between. The CDR3 contains 14 residues. Germline V gene lookup returns CDR1 MDHEN and CDR2 SYDVKM. This chain's CDR3 is CASSLYGPREYAFF. For the CDR3, the DNA is TGTGCCAGCAGTTTGTACGGGCCAAGGGAGTATGCTTTCTTT.